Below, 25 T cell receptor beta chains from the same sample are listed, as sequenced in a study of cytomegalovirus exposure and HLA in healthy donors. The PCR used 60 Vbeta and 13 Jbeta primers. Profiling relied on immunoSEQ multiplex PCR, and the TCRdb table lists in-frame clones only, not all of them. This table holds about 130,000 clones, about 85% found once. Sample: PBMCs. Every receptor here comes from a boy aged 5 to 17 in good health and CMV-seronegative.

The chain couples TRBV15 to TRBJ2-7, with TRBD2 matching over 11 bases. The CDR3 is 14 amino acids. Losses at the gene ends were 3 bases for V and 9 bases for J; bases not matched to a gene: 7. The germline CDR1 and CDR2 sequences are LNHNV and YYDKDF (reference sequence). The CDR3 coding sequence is TGTGCCACCAGCAGGGTAGTAGCGGGAGGGGGGCAGTACTTC. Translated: CATSRVVAGGGQYF.

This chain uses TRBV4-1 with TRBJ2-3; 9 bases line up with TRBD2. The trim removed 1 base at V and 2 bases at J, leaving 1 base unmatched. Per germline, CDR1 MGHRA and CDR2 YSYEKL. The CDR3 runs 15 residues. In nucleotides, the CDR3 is TGCGCCAGCAGCCAAGGGACTAGCGCCACAGATACGCAGTATTTT. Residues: CASSQGTSATDTQYF.

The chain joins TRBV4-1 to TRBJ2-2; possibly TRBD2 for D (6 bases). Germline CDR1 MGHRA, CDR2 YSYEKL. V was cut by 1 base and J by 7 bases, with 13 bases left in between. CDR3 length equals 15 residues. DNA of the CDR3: TGCGCCAGCAGCCAAGTGGGCGGGGTGGTCGGGGAGCTGTTTTTT. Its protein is CASSQVGGVVGELFF.

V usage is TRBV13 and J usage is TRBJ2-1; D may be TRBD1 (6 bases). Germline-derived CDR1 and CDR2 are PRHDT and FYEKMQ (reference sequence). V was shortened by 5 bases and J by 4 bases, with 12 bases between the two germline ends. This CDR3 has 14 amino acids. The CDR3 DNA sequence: TGTGCCAGCAGCCTAATGGACAGTTACAATGAGCAGTTCTTC. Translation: CASSLMDSYNEQFF.

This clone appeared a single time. In nucleotides, the CDR3 is TGTGCCAGCAGCAAGACAGGGGAAACCTATAATTCACCCCTCCACTTT. This encodes CASSKTGETYNSPLHF. This chain links TRBV7-2 with TRBJ1-6, with 8 nucleotides matching TRBD1. The CDR3 consists of 16 residues. Unmatched junction bases numbered 5, after V lost 5 bases and J lost 2 bases. Germline-derived CDR1 and CDR2 are SGHTA and FQGNSA.

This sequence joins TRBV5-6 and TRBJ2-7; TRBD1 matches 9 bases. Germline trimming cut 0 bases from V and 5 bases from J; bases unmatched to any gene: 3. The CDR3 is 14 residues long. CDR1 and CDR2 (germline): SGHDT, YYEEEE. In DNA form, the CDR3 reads TGTGCCAGCAGCTTGGCCGGGACAGGGAACGAGCAGTACTTC. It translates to CASSLAGTGNEQYF.

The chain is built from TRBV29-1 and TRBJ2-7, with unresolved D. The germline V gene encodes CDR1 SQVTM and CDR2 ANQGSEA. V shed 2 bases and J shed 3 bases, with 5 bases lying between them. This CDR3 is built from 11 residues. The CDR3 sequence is CSVESGYEQYF. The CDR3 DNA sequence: TGCAGCGTTGAATCGGGCTACGAGCAGTACTTC.

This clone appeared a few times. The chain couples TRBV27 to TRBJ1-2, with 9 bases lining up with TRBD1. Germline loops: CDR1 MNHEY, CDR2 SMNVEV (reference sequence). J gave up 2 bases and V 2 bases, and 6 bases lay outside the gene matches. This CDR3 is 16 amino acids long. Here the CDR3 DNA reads TGTGCCAGCAGTTTAGCCGGACAGGGGCCAAACTATGGCTACACCTTC. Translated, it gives CASSLAGQGPNYGYTF.

CDR3 region: CASSPSPGGDGYTF. In DNA, the CDR3 is TGCGCCAGCAGCCCGAGTCCGGGGGGCGATGGCTACACCTTC. V is TRBV5-1 and J is TRBJ1-2, with D maybe TRBD1 (6 bases). V was trimmed by 4 bases and J by 6 bases, leaving 16 bases between them. CDR1 is SGHRS and CDR2 is YFSETQ in the germline V gene. The CDR3 has 14 amino acids.

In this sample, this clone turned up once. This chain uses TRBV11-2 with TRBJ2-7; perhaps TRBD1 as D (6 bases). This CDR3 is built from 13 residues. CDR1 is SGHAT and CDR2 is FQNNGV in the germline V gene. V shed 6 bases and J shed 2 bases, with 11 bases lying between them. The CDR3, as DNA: TGTGCCAGCAGATCAGGGGAAGCCTACGAGCAGTACTTC. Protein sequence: CASRSGEAYEQYF.

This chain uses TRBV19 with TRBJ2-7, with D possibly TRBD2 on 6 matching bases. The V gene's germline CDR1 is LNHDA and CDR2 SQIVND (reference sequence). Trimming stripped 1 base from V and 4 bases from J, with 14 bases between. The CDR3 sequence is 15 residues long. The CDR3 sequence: CASSIGAGTGYEQYF. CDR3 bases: TGTGCCAGTAGTATAGGGGCGGGGACGGGGTACGAGCAGTACTTC. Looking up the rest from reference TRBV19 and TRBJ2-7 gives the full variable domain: DGGITQSPKYLFRKEGQNVTLSCEQNLNHDAMYWYRQDPGQGLRLIYYSQIVNDFQKGDIAEGYSVSREKKESFPLTVTSAQKNPTAFYLCASSIGAGTGYEQYFGPGTRLTVT.

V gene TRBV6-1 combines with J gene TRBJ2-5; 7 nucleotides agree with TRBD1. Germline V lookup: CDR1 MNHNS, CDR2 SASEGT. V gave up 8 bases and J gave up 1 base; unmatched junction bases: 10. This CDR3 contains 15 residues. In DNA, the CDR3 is TGTGCCAGCCCGAACCCCTGGGACAGCCAAGAGACCCAGTACTTC. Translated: CASPNPWDSQETQYF.

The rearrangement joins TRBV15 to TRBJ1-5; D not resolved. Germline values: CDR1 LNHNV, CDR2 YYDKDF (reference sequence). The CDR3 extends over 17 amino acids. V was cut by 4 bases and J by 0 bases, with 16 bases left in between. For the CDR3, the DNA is TGTGCCACCAGCATTAGACAACATACAGATAGCAATCAGCCCCAGCATTTT. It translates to CATSIRQHTDSNQPQHF.

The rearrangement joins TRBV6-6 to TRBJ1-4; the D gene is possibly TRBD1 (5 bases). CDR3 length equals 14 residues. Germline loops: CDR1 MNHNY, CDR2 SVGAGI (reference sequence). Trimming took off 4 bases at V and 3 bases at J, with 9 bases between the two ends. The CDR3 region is CASSSRGSNEKLFF. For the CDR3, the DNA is TGTGCCAGCAGTTCCCGGGGGTCTAATGAAAAACTGTTTTTT.

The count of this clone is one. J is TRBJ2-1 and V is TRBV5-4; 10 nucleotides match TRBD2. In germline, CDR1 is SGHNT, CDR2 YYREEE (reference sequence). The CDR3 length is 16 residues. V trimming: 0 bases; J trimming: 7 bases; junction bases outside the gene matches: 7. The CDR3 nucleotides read TGTGCCAGCAGCTTGGGAGGTAGCGGGAGGTGGAATGAGCAGTTCTTC. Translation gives CASSLGGSGRWNEQFF.

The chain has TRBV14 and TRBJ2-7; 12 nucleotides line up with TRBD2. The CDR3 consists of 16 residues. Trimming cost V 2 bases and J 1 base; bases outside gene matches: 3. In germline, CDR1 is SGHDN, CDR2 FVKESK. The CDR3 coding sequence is TGTGCCAGCAGCCAACAAACTAGCGGGAGGTCCTACGAGCAGTACTTC. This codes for CASSQQTSGRSYEQYF.

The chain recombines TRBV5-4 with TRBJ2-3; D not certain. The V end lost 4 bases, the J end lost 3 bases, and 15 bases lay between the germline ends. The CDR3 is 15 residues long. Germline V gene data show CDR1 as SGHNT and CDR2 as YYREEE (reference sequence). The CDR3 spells CASSLASSGTDTQYF. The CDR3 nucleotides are TGTGCCAGCAGCCTCGCTAGTTCTGGTACAGATACGCAGTATTTT.

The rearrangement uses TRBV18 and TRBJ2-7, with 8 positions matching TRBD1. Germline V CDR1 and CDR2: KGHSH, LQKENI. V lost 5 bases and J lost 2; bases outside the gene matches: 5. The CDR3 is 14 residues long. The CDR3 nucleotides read TGTGCCAGCTCAGAACAGGGGGACCCCTACGAGCAGTACTTC. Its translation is CASSEQGDPYEQYF.

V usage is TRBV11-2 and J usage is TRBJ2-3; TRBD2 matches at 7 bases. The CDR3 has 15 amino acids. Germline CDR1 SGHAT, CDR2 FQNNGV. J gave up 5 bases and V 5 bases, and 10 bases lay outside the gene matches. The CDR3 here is CASSLGRGSEDTQYF. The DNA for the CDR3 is TGTGCCAGCAGCCTGGGGAGGGGTAGTGAAGATACGCAGTATTTT. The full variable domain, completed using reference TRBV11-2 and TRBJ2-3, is EAGVAQSPRYKIIEKRQSVAFWCNPISGHATLYWYQQILGQGPKLLIQFQNNGVVDDSQLPKDRFSAERLKGVDSTLKIQPAKLEDSAVYLCASSLGRGSEDTQYFGPGTRLTVL.

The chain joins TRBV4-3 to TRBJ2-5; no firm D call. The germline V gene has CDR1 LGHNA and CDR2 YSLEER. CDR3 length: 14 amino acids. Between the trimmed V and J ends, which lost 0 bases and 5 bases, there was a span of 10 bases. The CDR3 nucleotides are TGCGCCAGCAGCCAAGACATATTAGTGGAGACCCAGTACTTC. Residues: CASSQDILVETQYF.

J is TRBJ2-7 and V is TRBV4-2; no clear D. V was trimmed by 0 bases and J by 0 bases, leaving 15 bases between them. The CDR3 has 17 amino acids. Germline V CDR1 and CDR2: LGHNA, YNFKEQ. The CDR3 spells CASSQEVATLSSYEQYF. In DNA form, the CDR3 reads TGTGCCAGCAGCCAAGAGGTGGCAACCTTAAGCTCCTACGAGCAGTACTTC.

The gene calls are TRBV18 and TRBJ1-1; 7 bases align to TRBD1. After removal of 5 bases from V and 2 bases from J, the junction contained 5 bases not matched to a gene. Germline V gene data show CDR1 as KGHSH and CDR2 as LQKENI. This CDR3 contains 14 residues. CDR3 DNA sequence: TGTGCCAGCTCAGAGGGACAGCGAAACACTGAAGCTTTCTTT. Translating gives CASSEGQRNTEAFF.

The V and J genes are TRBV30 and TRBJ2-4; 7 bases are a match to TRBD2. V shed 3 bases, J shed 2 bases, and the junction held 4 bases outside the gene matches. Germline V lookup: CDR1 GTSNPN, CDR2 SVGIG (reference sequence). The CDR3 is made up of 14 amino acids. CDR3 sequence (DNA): TGTGCCTGGAGCCCCGGGGGGACCAAAAACATTCAGTACTTC. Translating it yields CAWSPGGTKNIQYF.

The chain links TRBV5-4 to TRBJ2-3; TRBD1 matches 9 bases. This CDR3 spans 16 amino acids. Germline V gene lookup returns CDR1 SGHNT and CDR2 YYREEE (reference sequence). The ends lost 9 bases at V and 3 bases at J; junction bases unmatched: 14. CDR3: CATLFWGQGVTDTQYF. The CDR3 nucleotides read TGTGCCACCCTTTTCTGGGGACAGGGTGTAACAGATACGCAGTATTTT.

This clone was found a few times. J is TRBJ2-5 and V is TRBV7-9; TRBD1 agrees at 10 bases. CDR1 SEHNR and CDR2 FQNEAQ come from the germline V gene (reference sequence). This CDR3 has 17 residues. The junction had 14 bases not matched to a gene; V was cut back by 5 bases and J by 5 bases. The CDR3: CASSSQLLTGGRETQYF. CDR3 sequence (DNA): TGTGCCAGCAGCAGCCAACTTTTGACAGGGGGCCGTGAGACCCAGTACTTC.